One sample yielded the 27 T cell receptor beta chains listed below, sequenced in a study of OX40 agonist ivuxolimab in advanced cancers. Clones were read by immunoSEQ multiplex PCR, and TCRdb kept only the in-frame ones, dropping some. Seen here are fewer than 25,000 clones, 85% to 90% observed once, and the top ten hold about 15%. Material: CD4+ or CD8+ T cells sorted from blood, obtained in a trial of the OX40 agonist ivuxolimab. All receptors come from an adult with an advanced solid tumor such as melanoma, head and neck, liver or kidney cancer.

The chain couples TRBV5-6 to TRBJ2-7; TRBD1 matches 8 bases. The CDR3 spans 13 residues. Germline V gene sequence: CDR1 SGHDT, CDR2 YYEEEE. Germline trimming cut 4 bases from V and 4 bases from J; bases unmatched to any gene: 4. The CDR3, as DNA: TGTGCCAGCAGCCACGACAGGGGATACGAGCAGTACTTC. Amino acid sequence: CASSHDRGYEQYF.

This clone was seen a single time. The J gene is TRBJ1-6, the V gene TRBV30, with unresolved D. The CDR3 spans 11 residues. CDR1 GTSNPN and CDR2 SVGIG come from the germline V gene (reference sequence). The V gene lost 0 bases and the J gene lost 8 bases, with 2 bases spanning the gap. CDR3: CAWSVDSPLHF. The CDR3 DNA is TGTGCCTGGAGTGTAGATTCACCCCTCCACTTT.

The table lists this clone with a few counts. The CDR3 spells CASSVPPPRLAGGLFNEQFF. The CDR3 DNA follows: TGTGCCAGCAGCGTACCCCCTCCCCGACTAGCGGGGGGCCTGTTCAATGAGCAGTTCTTC. The chain has TRBV9 and TRBJ2-1; the match to TRBD2 covers 13 bases. Germline trimming cut 1 base from V and 6 bases from J; bases unmatched to any gene: 16. In germline, CDR1 is SGDLS, CDR2 YYNGEE. The CDR3 length is 20 residues.

V is TRBV9 and J is TRBJ2-3; a possible D gene is TRBD1 (6 bases). The CDR3 is 14 residues long. Looked up from germline, CDR1 is SGDLS and CDR2 is YYNGEE. V was shortened by 0 bases and J by 4 bases, with 9 bases between the two germline ends. CDR3 sequence: CASSVGGGPDTQYF. The CDR3 region has the DNA TGTGCCAGCAGCGTAGGTGGGGGCCCAGATACGCAGTATTTT.

This chain uses TRBV7-6 with TRBJ1-1, with a weak D call TRBD1 (5 bases). CDR3 size: 13 residues. Looked up from germline, CDR1 is SGHVS and CDR2 is FNYEAQ. V gave up 5 bases and J gave up 1 base, with 8 bases separating them. DNA of the CDR3: TGTGCCAGCAGCCCGGGGGGGAACACTGAAGCTTTCTTT. It is translated as CASSPGGNTEAFF.

The rearrangement uses TRBV6-6 and TRBJ2-7; 7 bases match TRBD1. The CDR3 is made up of 14 amino acids. J gave up 2 bases and V 6 bases, and 7 bases lay outside the gene matches. Germline CDR1 is MNHNY and CDR2 is SVGAGI (reference sequence). The CDR3 reads CASSAQGPPYEQYF. CDR3 sequence (DNA): TGTGCCAGCAGCGCACAGGGGCCCCCCTACGAGCAGTACTTC.

V and J are TRBV4-2 and TRBJ1-1, with D possibly TRBD1 on 5 matching bases. Trimming stripped 2 bases from V and 4 bases from J, with 11 bases between. Germline V gene lookup returns CDR1 LGHNA and CDR2 YNFKEQ. This CDR3 is 14 amino acids long. The CDR3 nucleotides read TGTGCCAGCAGCCAATGGTTGGGGCCCACTGAAGCTTTCTTT. This encodes CASSQWLGPTEAFF.

The V gene is TRBV2, the J gene TRBJ2-1; D ambiguous. The CDR3 totals 13 residues. Germline lookup yields CDR1 SNHLY and CDR2 FYNNEI. The V end was cut by 3 bases, the J end by 3 bases, with 6 bases between. CDR3 in amino acids: CASSENSYNEQFF. Written as DNA, the CDR3 is TGTGCCAGCAGTGAGAACAGCTACAATGAGCAGTTCTTC.

V and J are TRBV25-1 and TRBJ2-7; 8 nucleotides agree with TRBD1. The V gene end was trimmed by 3 bases and the J gene end by 9 bases; junction bases not matched to a gene: 13. Germline V gene sequence: CDR1 MGHDK, CDR2 SYGVNS. This CDR3 has 15 amino acids. The CDR3 is CASSDPGQGVEWQYF. The CDR3, as DNA: TGTGCCAGCAGTGACCCCGGACAGGGAGTTGAATGGCAGTACTTC.

This clone was picked up one time. V is TRBV7-2 and J is TRBJ2-5; D unresolved. The CDR3 loop spans 14 amino acids. V lost 1 base and J 4 bases, leaving 10 bases between the germline ends. CDR1 is SGHTA and CDR2 is FQGNSA in the germline V gene. CDR3 coding DNA: TGTGCCAGCAGCTTAGGTAGGGCAAGAGAGACCCAGTACTTC. Translation gives CASSLGRARETQYF.

Notes on this clone: One junction end disagrees with the germline gene, perhaps due to a read error. This rearrangement joins TRBV7-3 to TRBJ2-2, with 10 bases fitting TRBD2. Germline CDR1 and CDR2: SGHTA and FQGTGA. The CDR3 is made up of 15 amino acids. The CDR3 spells CASSPGLAKTGELFF. The DNA of the CDR3 is TGTGCCAGCAGCCCGGGACTAGCGAAAACCGGGGAGCTGTTTTTT.

This clone was detected once. The chain joins TRBV6-6 to TRBJ1-1, with unresolved D. V was clipped by 0 bases and J by 6 bases, with 11 bases between them. Germline V gene lookup returns CDR1 MNHNY and CDR2 SVGAGI (reference sequence). This CDR3 contains 14 residues. CDR3 DNA: TGTGCCAGCAGTTACTCCCAGGAGGGCGCTGAAGCTTTCTTT. Translating it yields CASSYSQEGAEAFF.

The chain combines TRBV10-1 with TRBJ2-3; 7 bases map to TRBD1. CDR1 is WNHNN, CDR2 SYGVQD, per germline (reference sequence). V lost 6 bases and J lost 0; bases outside the gene matches: 6. CDR3 length: 15 residues. This CDR3 reads CASSPADRSTDTQYF. The CDR3 DNA sequence: TGCGCCAGCAGCCCGGCGGACAGGAGCACAGATACGCAGTATTTT.

This chain joins TRBV9 and TRBJ2-1, with 8 bases matching TRBD2. The ends lost 3 bases at V and 0 bases at J; junction bases unmatched: 11. There are 18 residues in the CDR3. Germline values: CDR1 SGDLS, CDR2 YYNGEE. The CDR3 region is CASSALSAGAGSYNEQFF. CDR3 bases: TGTGCCAGCAGCGCGCTGTCAGCGGGAGCGGGCTCCTACAATGAGCAGTTCTTC.

The sample holds a few counts of this clone. The V and J genes are TRBV19 and TRBJ1-2; 7 bases line up with TRBD1. V lost 7 bases to trimming and J lost 4 bases; unmatched junction nucleotides: 6. This CDR3 has 13 amino acids. The V gene's germline CDR1 is LNHDA and CDR2 SQIVND (reference sequence). As DNA, the CDR3 is TGTGCCAGTATTGGGGACAGACCCTATGGCTACACCTTC. Its translation is CASIGDRPYGYTF.

This chain connects TRBV5-1 to TRBJ1-3; D is undetermined. This CDR3 contains 16 residues. The V gene lost 4 bases and the J gene lost 3 bases, with 17 bases spanning the gap. Germline lookup yields CDR1 SGHRS and CDR2 YFSETQ. The CDR3 protein is CASSSASGIGGNTIYF. DNA of the CDR3: TGCGCCAGCAGCAGTGCCAGCGGAATCGGTGGAAACACCATATATTTT.

The V and J genes are TRBV4-1 and TRBJ2-1; 13 nucleotides line up with TRBD2. The CDR3 is 15 amino acids. Looked up from germline, CDR1 is MGHRA and CDR2 is YSYEKL. J gave up 6 bases and V 4 bases, and 3 bases lay outside the gene matches. For the CDR3, the DNA is TGCGCCAGCAGCCGACTAGCGGGAGGCCTCAATGAGCAGTTCTTC. Its protein is CASSRLAGGLNEQFF.

This clone was detected only a few times. The CDR3 loop is CAGGQGRNTEAFF. In DNA form, the CDR3 reads TGTGCCGGCGGACAGGGTAGGAACACTGAAGCTTTCTTT. The chain combines TRBV10-3 with TRBJ1-1; 8 nucleotides match TRBD1. There are 13 residues in the CDR3. Trimming at V came to 11 bases and at J to 1 base, leaving 6 bases not matched to a gene. Germline lookup yields CDR1 ENHRY and CDR2 SYGVKD.

J is TRBJ2-7 and V is TRBV19; TRBD1 matches at 7 bases. Germline V gene sequence: CDR1 LNHDA, CDR2 SQIVND (reference sequence). There are 15 residues in the CDR3. V shed 4 bases, J shed 6 bases, and the junction held 12 bases outside the gene matches. DNA for the CDR3: TGTGCCAGTAGTAACCCGACAGGGAATTGGGGCGAGCAGTACTTC. Protein: CASSNPTGNWGEQYF.

The chain combines TRBV14 with TRBJ2-5; no reliable D call. The length of the CDR3 is 13 residues. The ends were cut back, 3 bases at V and 2 bases at J, with 7 bases in the middle. CDR1 SGHDN and CDR2 FVKESK come from the germline V gene. For the CDR3, the DNA is TGTGCCAGCAGCCAGGCAGGACAAGAGACCCAGTACTTC. Translation: CASSQAGQETQYF.

The chain links TRBV7-9 to TRBJ1-4; 9 bases align to TRBD1. Germline CDR1 and CDR2: SEHNR and FQNEAQ (reference sequence). The CDR3 contains 14 residues. V shed 6 bases and J 5 bases; nucleotides not matched to a gene: 4. The CDR3 region is CASSPGTGNEKLFF. CDR3 nucleotide sequence: TGTGCCAGCAGTCCCGGGACAGGGAATGAAAAACTGTTTTTT.

This chain joins TRBV29-1 and TRBJ2-5, with D perhaps matching TRBD1 or TRBD2 (6 bases each). The CDR3 runs 14 residues. The germline gives CDR1 SQVTM, CDR2 ANQGSEA. The V end was cut by 3 bases, the J end by 5 bases, with 16 bases between. This CDR3 reads CSVERPGAGETQYF. DNA of the CDR3: TGCAGCGTTGAGCGACCAGGGGCGGGGGAGACCCAGTACTTC.

This sequence joins TRBV10-3 and TRBJ2-7; TRBD1 agrees at 7 bases. The CDR3 sequence is 18 residues long. The V segment lost 8 bases and the J segment 0 bases; nucleotides outside the gene matches: 19. Germline V CDR1 and CDR2: ENHRY, SYGVKD. The CDR3 protein is CAIRGDSSTTAPSYEQYF. CDR3 in DNA: TGTGCCATCCGAGGGGACAGCTCAACCACAGCCCCCTCCTACGAGCAGTACTTC.

The V call is TRBV7-8, the J call TRBJ2-2; the D is unclear. The CDR3 is 13 amino acids. V was pared by 2 bases and J by 7 bases, with 8 bases between. The germline V gene has CDR1 SGHVS and CDR2 FQNEAQ. Written as DNA, the CDR3 is TGTGCCAGCAGCTTATACCATTACGGGGAGCTGTTTTTT. Its protein product is CASSLYHYGELFF.

This clone is hyperexpanded by share. The V call is TRBV7-9, the J call TRBJ2-6, with D unclear. V was clipped by 1 base and J by 6 bases, with 7 bases between them. The CDR3 totals 14 residues. Germline values: CDR1 SEHNR, CDR2 FQNEAQ (reference sequence). The CDR3 reads CASSLVGSANVLTF. The CDR3 region has the DNA TGTGCCAGCAGCTTAGTCGGGTCGGCCAACGTCCTGACTTTC.

This clone was detected only a few times. The rearrangement joins TRBV5-4 to TRBJ2-5; D perhaps matches TRBD2 (5 bases). The end of the DNA fits TRBJ2-7 better, so the J call may be wrong. This CDR3 comprises 13 residues. Germline V CDR1 and CDR2: SGHNT, YYREEE (reference sequence). CDR3 DNA sequence: TGTGCCAGCAGCTTCAAGCGGTCCTACGAGCAGTACTTC. This gives the protein CASSFKRSYEQYF.

The V gene is TRBV4-3, the J gene TRBJ1-6, with D uncertain. Per germline, CDR1 LGHNA and CDR2 YSLEER. V was pared by 1 base and J by 7 bases, with 8 bases between. This CDR3 spans 14 amino acids. The CDR3 DNA sequence: TGCGCCAGCAGCCAAGGGAAGGTCAATTCACCCCTCCACTTT. It yields the protein CASSQGKVNSPLHF.